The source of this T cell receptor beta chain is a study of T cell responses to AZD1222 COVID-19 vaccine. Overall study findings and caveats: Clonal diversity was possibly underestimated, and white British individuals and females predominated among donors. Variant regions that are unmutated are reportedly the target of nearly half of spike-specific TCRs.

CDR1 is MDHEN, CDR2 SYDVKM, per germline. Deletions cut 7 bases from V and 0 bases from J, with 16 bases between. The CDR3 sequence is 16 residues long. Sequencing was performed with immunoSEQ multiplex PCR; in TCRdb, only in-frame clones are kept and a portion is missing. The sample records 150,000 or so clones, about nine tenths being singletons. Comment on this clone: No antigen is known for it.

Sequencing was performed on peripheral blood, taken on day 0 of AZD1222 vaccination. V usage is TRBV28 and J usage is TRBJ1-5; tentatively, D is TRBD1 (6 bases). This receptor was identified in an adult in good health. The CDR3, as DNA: TGTGCCAGCATCCCCCAAGACAGGTATAGCAATCAGCCCCAGCATTTT. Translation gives CASIPQDRYSNQPQHF. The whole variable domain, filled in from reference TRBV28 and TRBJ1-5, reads DVKVTQSSRYLVKRTGEKVFLECVQDMDHENMFWYRQDPGLGLRLIYFSYDVKMKEKGDIPEGYSVSREKKERFSLILESASTNQTSMYLCASIPQDRYSNQPQHFGDGTRLSIL.